These 32 T cell receptor beta chains share one sample of origin, sequenced in a study of cytomegalovirus exposure and HLA in healthy donors. The primer mix had 60 Vbeta and 13 Jbeta primers. Data came from immunoSEQ multiplex PCR; TCRdb stores just in-frame clones and leaves some out. Here the sample spans 150,000 or so clones, 80% being singletons. The sequencing sample was made of PBMCs. Source of these receptors: a man aged 25 to 40 in good health and CMV-seronegative.

The chain recombines TRBV6-5 with TRBJ1-2; D is unresolved. Per the germline V gene, CDR1 is MNHEY and CDR2 is SVGAGI. This CDR3 comprises 12 residues. Trimming took off 0 bases at V and 7 bases at J, with 6 bases between the two ends. The CDR3 here is CASSYSRGGYTF. In DNA, the CDR3 is TGTGCCAGCAGTTACTCGAGAGGTGGCTACACCTTC.

J is TRBJ2-1 and V is TRBV9; maybe TRBD2 (6 bases). Trimming shortened V by 0 bases and J by 0 bases, and 7 bases separated the two germline ends. Germline CDR1 is SGDLS and CDR2 is YYNGEE. The CDR3 has 15 residues. DNA for the CDR3: TGTGCCAGCAGCGTAGTTAGCGGCTCCTACAATGAGCAGTTCTTC. It is translated as CASSVVSGSYNEQFF.

J is TRBJ2-1 and V is TRBV4-2, with 8 bases matching TRBD2. The CDR3 has 15 residues. J gave up 8 bases and V 1 base, and 7 bases lay outside the gene matches. CDR1 and CDR2 (germline): LGHNA, YNFKEQ. The CDR3 loop reads CASSQVSGMVYEQFF. CDR3 DNA sequence: TGTGCCAGCAGCCAAGTTAGCGGGATGGTCTATGAGCAGTTCTTC.

This chain joins TRBV5-1 and TRBJ1-3; 7 bases are a match to TRBD1. V lost 4 bases, J lost 3 bases, and 13 bases stayed unmatched. The germline gives CDR1 SGHRS, CDR2 YFSETQ. This CDR3 contains 17 residues. The CDR3 coding sequence is TGCGCCAGCAGCCCCAGGACAGGCCCTTCGGGTGGAAACACCATATATTTT. Its protein product is CASSPRTGPSGGNTIYF.

This chain joins TRBV4-3 and TRBJ2-3, with D maybe TRBD2 (7 bases). CDR3 length: 16 amino acids. Germline lookup yields CDR1 LGHNA and CDR2 YSLEER. Deletions cut 0 bases from V and 1 base from J, with 11 bases between. The CDR3 reads CASSQDRRGRTDTQYF. The CDR3, as DNA: TGCGCCAGCAGCCAAGATCGGCGGGGGCGCACAGATACGCAGTATTTT.

This chain links TRBV5-6 with TRBJ1-4, with 8 bases lining up with TRBD1. V trimming: 4 bases; J trimming: 7 bases; junction bases outside the gene matches: 9. This CDR3 has 15 residues. Germline CDR1 is SGHDT and CDR2 is YYEEEE. Written as DNA, the CDR3 is TGTGCCAGCAGCCCAGGACAGGGAAGGAGTGAAAAACTGTTTTTT. This gives the protein CASSPGQGRSEKLFF.

This CDR3 is CATSRDRNQGYTF. In DNA, the CDR3 is TGTGCCACCAGCAGAGATCGAAACCAGGGCTACACCTTC. V usage is TRBV15 and J usage is TRBJ1-2; D unresolved. CDR3 size: 13 residues. The V end was cut by 0 bases, the J end by 8 bases, with 10 bases between. Germline values: CDR1 LNHNV, CDR2 YYDKDF (reference sequence).

This chain's CDR3 is CASSSGGNELFF. CDR3 in DNA: TGTGCCAGTAGTTCAGGGGGTAACGAGCTGTTTTTT. The rearrangement uses TRBV19 and TRBJ2-2; TRBD1 matches 7 bases. The trim removed 5 bases at V and 11 bases at J, leaving 5 bases unmatched. Germline assignment: CDR1 LNHDA and CDR2 SQIVND (reference sequence). This CDR3 comprises 12 residues.

The chain is built from TRBV5-4 and TRBJ2-3; D may be TRBD2 (6 bases). The CDR3 covers 15 residues. Germline values: CDR1 SGHNT, CDR2 YYREEE (reference sequence). V was cut by 0 bases and J by 4 bases, with 12 bases left in between. The CDR3: CASSLDSSSADTQYF. Here the CDR3 DNA reads TGTGCCAGCAGCTTGGACTCCTCTAGCGCAGATACGCAGTATTTT.

This clone was seen a few times. The CDR3 sequence: CASSRGGDRSAEQYF. The CDR3 nucleotides read TGTGCCAGCAGCCGCGGCGGGGACAGGTCTGCCGAGCAGTACTTC. The chain combines TRBV5-4 with TRBJ2-7, with 8 positions matching TRBD1. The germline gives CDR1 SGHNT, CDR2 YYREEE (reference sequence). The J segment lost 6 bases and the V segment lost 4 bases, leaving 12 bases of the junction unmatched. The CDR3 sequence is 15 residues long.

This chain links TRBV7-3 with TRBJ1-2; possibly TRBD1 for D (5 bases). This CDR3 spans 17 amino acids. Per the germline V gene, CDR1 is SGHTA and CDR2 is FQGTGA. V was pared by 2 bases and J by 3 bases, with 19 bases between. The CDR3 nucleotides read TGTGCCAGCAGCTTATTCGGCGCCGAGGTGGGGCACTATGGCTACACCTTC. Amino acid sequence: CASSLFGAEVGHYGYTF.

The rearrangement links TRBV30 to TRBJ1-1, with a tentative D call TRBD1 (6 bases). Trimming left V 0 bases short and J 0 bases short, with 14 bases between. The CDR3 extends over 16 amino acids. In germline, CDR1 is GTSNPN, CDR2 SVGIG (reference sequence). CDR3 in amino acids: CAWSVPDSDLNTEAFF. As DNA, the CDR3 is TGTGCCTGGAGTGTACCGGACAGTGACCTGAACACTGAAGCTTTCTTT.

The sample holds a few counts of this clone. This sequence joins TRBV4-1 and TRBJ1-3, with D unclear. Germline CDR1 and CDR2: MGHRA and YSYEKL. V shed 0 bases and J shed 5 bases, with 11 bases lying between them. The CDR3 covers 15 residues. The CDR3 bases are TGCGCCAGCAGCCAAGACGGCCAGCGTCGAAACACCATATATTTT. Its protein product is CASSQDGQRRNTIYF.

This chain joins TRBV19 and TRBJ2-2, with unresolved D. The germline V and J ends were trimmed by 7 bases and 8 bases, with 11 bases remaining between them. From germline, CDR1 is LNHDA and CDR2 SQIVND (reference sequence). CDR3 length equals 12 residues. Here the CDR3 reads CASKFPVGELFF. The CDR3 DNA reads as TGTGCCAGTAAATTTCCCGTAGGGGAGCTGTTTTTT.

The V gene is TRBV6-5, the J gene TRBJ1-2; 10 bases fit TRBD1. The length of the CDR3 is 15 residues. V was pared by 0 bases and J by 3 bases, with 1 base of the junction left unmatched. Germline V lookup: CDR1 MNHEY, CDR2 SVGAGI. CDR3 DNA sequence: TGTGCCAGCAGTTACTCCGGGACAGGGGACTATGGCTACACCTTC. Translated: CASSYSGTGDYGYTF.

CDR3 nucleotides: TGTGCCAGCAGCTTGGTAGTAGCCTCTGGGGCCAACGTCCTGACTTTC. Its protein product is CASSLVVASGANVLTF. The chain recombines TRBV5-6 with TRBJ2-6; D is unresolved. Trimming pared 0 bases from V and 0 bases from J, leaving 7 bases between. Looked up from germline, CDR1 is SGHDT and CDR2 is YYEEEE. The CDR3 consists of 16 residues.

This chain joins TRBV28 and TRBJ2-1; 7 nucleotides align to TRBD2. J was trimmed by 11 bases and V by 3 bases; bases with no gene match: 13. The CDR3 has 15 amino acids. In germline, CDR1 is MDHEN, CDR2 SYDVKM. Here the CDR3 reads CASSLSSAGWGQQFF. In DNA form, the CDR3 reads TGTGCCAGCAGTTTGTCCTCAGCGGGGTGGGGCCAGCAGTTCTTC.

V is TRBV27 and J is TRBJ1-5, with a possible D match to TRBD1 (6 bases). The ends were cut back, 5 bases at V and 4 bases at J, with 18 bases in the middle. The length of the CDR3 is 16 residues. Germline values: CDR1 MNHEY, CDR2 SMNVEV (reference sequence). The CDR3, as DNA: TGTGCCAGCAGTATCCCCCGACAGGTTAAAAATCAGCCCCAGCATTTT. Its protein product is CASSIPRQVKNQPQHF.

With regard to this clone: The junction departs from the called germline gene at one end, perhaps through a read error. In the same sample, other DNA sequences code for this CDR3. This chain links TRBV30 with TRBJ2-1; 9 bases fit TRBD2. CDR1 and CDR2 (germline): GTSNPN, SVGIG (reference sequence). The CDR3 spans 15 residues. The CDR3 nucleotides read TGCGCCTGGAGAAAGGCGGGAGGGTCCTACAATGAGCAGTTCTTC. This sequence encodes CAWRKAGGSYNEQFF.

The chain carries TRBV28 and TRBJ1-2, with D unclear. The CDR3 length is 14 residues. The V end was cut by 1 base, the J end by 6 bases, with 12 bases between. Germline-derived CDR1 and CDR2 are MDHEN and SYDVKM. The CDR3 region has the DNA TGTGCCAGCAGTTTATCCCCCCTAACAGATGGCTACACCTTC. Protein: CASSLSPLTDGYTF.

This clone was seen only once. The rearrangement joins TRBV6-1 to TRBJ2-7, with 8 bases lining up with TRBD1. With V trimmed by 3 bases and J by 5 bases, 3 bases remained unmatched. The length of the CDR3 is 13 residues. CDR1 is MNHNS, CDR2 SASEGT, per germline. The CDR3 is CASSEGQVDEQYF. The CDR3 nucleotides are TGTGCCAGCAGTGAGGGACAGGTGGACGAGCAGTACTTC.

The genes are TRBV15 and TRBJ2-7; D remains ambiguous. The CDR3 has 16 amino acids. Trimming took 0 bases from V and 0 from J, leaving 12 bases between them. CDR1 and CDR2 from the germline V gene are LNHNV and YYDKDF (reference sequence). DNA of the CDR3: TGTGCCACCAGCAGAGATCGAAACAGCTGCTCCTACGAGCAGTACTTC. This translates into CATSRDRNSCSYEQYF.

This chain joins TRBV28 and TRBJ2-3, with D maybe TRBD1 (5 bases). V lost 6 bases, J lost 0 bases, and 13 bases lay in between. Germline V gene lookup returns CDR1 MDHEN and CDR2 SYDVKM. There are 15 residues in the CDR3. The chain's CDR3 is CASSYRSPSTDTQYF. In nucleotides, the CDR3 is TGTGCCAGCAGCTACAGGTCACCCAGCACAGATACGCAGTATTTT.

This clone was recorded once. The chain recombines TRBV12-2 with TRBJ2-7; TRBD1 reflects the table's D call only, with no check against the DNA. TRBV12-2 is assigned pseudogene status. The CDR3 has 14 residues. CDR3 coding DNA: TGTGCAAGTCGCTTAGTCCGGACAGGGGGCGAGCAGTACTTC. Encoded protein: CASRLVRTGGEQYF.

This chain joins TRBV27 and TRBJ2-4; 13 positions agree with TRBD2. This CDR3 has 14 amino acids. Trimming at V came to 5 bases and at J to 8 bases, leaving 3 bases not matched to a gene. The V gene's germline CDR1 is MNHEY and CDR2 SMNVEV (reference sequence). As DNA, the CDR3 is TGTGCCAGCAGTCGGACTAGCGGGGGACACATTCAGTACTTC. Translation: CASSRTSGGHIQYF.

This sequence joins TRBV5-1 and TRBJ2-7; tentatively, D is TRBD1 (5 bases). CDR3 length: 13 amino acids. Germline CDR1 and CDR2: SGHRS and YFSETQ. V was shortened by 4 bases and J by 2 bases, with 10 bases between the two germline ends. The CDR3 protein is CASSPSGTYEQYF. In DNA form, the CDR3 reads TGCGCCAGCAGCCCCTCAGGGACCTACGAGCAGTACTTC. Together with reference TRBV5-1 and TRBJ2-7, the CDR3 gives the full variable domain: KAGVTQTPRYLIKTRGQQVTLSCSPISGHRSVSWYQQTPGQGLQFLFEYFSETQRNKGNFPGRFSGRQFSNSRSEMNVSTLELGDSALYLCASSPSGTYEQYFGPGTRLTVT.

The chain recombines TRBV2 with TRBJ2-7, with TRBD1 matching over 9 bases. Germline assignment: CDR1 SNHLY and CDR2 FYNNEI. Trimming at V came to 11 bases and at J to 0 bases, leaving 11 bases not matched to a gene. This CDR3 is 15 amino acids long. The CDR3: CAGPLGQGSSYEQYF. The CDR3 nucleotides are TGTGCCGGTCCTTTAGGACAGGGGAGCTCCTACGAGCAGTACTTC.

The chain carries TRBV7-9 and TRBJ2-7; TRBD2 aligns across 10 bases. This CDR3 has 16 residues. V shed 0 bases and J 3 bases; nucleotides not matched to a gene: 5. Per the germline V gene, CDR1 is SEHNR and CDR2 is FQNEAQ (reference sequence). The CDR3 bases are TGTGCCAGCAGCTTAGCGTTGATAGCGGGAGGCTACGAGCAGTACTTC. Translated, it gives CASSLALIAGGYEQYF.

This sequence joins TRBV4-3 and TRBJ1-6, with a tentative D call TRBD1 (5 bases). This CDR3 is 17 amino acids long. Germline V gives CDR1 LGHNA, CDR2 YSLEER. V was trimmed by 0 bases and J by 0 bases, leaving 9 bases between them. The CDR3 DNA reads as TGCGCCAGCAGCCAAGATCGGGGGAGCTCCTATAATTCACCCCTCCACTTT. Residues: CASSQDRGSSYNSPLHF.

The V gene is TRBV7-8, the J gene TRBJ1-4, with D possibly TRBD1 on 6 matching bases. V lost 5 bases and J lost 4, with 11 bases in between. Germline CDR1 is SGHVS and CDR2 is FQNEAQ. The CDR3 is 14 residues long. The CDR3 DNA reads as TGTGCCAGCAGCGGGGGACAAGTTAATGAAAAACTGTTTTTT. It is translated as CASSGGQVNEKLFF.

The DNA for the CDR3 is TGTGCCAGCAGCCGCGACAGGAAGATCCAAGAGACCCAGTACTTC. This encodes CASSRDRKIQETQYF. The rearrangement uses TRBV7-2 and TRBJ2-5; D might be TRBD1 (6 bases). V lost 5 bases to trimming and J lost 1 base, with 14 bases between them. Germline lookup yields CDR1 SGHTA and CDR2 FQGNSA. The CDR3 spans 15 residues.

The CDR3 reads CASSTPLGQGTYEQYF. CDR3 nucleotide sequence: TGTGCCAGCAGTACCCCACTTGGACAGGGGACCTACGAGCAGTACTTC. The gene calls are TRBV6-6 and TRBJ2-7, with 9 bases that match TRBD1. Germline V lookup: CDR1 MNHNY, CDR2 SVGAGI (reference sequence). There are 16 residues in the CDR3. Unmatched junction bases numbered 10, after V lost 5 bases and J lost 2 bases.